This TCR beta chain was observed in a study of shared clonotypes between healthy human individuals (dated by TCRdb to the early 2020s). In the study overall: Two women and a few men aged 18 to 49 years were included in the cohort. To increase sequencing depth and limit assay-specific biases, TCR repertoire library preparation and sequencing were carried out by different laboratories using diverse techniques. To estimate repertoire size and how much clonotypes are shared between individuals, the study performed deep sequencing of blood TCR repertoires from a few healthy adults. Per donor, three plates each were used for CD4 naive and CD4 memory, two for CD8 naive, and one for CD8 memory. Each donor's leukapheresis produced roughly between roughly 0.85 and 9 billion PBMCs.

The table lists this clone with a few counts. This receptor's antigen is unknown. The input lacks base qualities; no much larger clone sits a single base away. TCR CDR3 regions were amplified from genomic DNA by multiplex PCR using the deep immunoSEQ assay. For each cell subset, the extracted genomic DNA was distributed evenly across all wells of several immunoSEQ 96-well plates, and each plate served as one replicate. For sorted subsets, each replicate PCR was loaded with 150 to 250 ng genomic DNA, equivalent to 32,000 or so T cell genomes. Purified libraries were quantified with a Qubit 3.0 fluorometer, sized on a Bioanalyzer 2100, and re-quantified with the KAPA Library Quantification kit. Every immunoSEQ 96-well plate was sequenced on a separate single-read 150-cycle Illumina NextSeq 550 flow cell. As for how the authors treated the data: Because only junctional sequences without quality scores were contained in the immunoSEQ output, filtering matching that applied to full-length reads could not be performed. Sequences were annotated with PyIR, a Python wrapper for IgBLAST v1.9, using IMGT germline references to assign V/J genes and CDR3. Reads with weak V/J assignments (E-value above 1e-6), missing CDR3, stop codons, out-of-frame junctions, or ambiguous translated residues were removed. A V3J clonotype was defined by an identical inferred V gene, J gene, and CDR3 amino acid sequence. Percentage overlap between repertoires was computed as shared unique clonotypes divided by the size of the smaller repertoire. Richness of each repertoire was evaluated using RTK rarefaction, the Chao1 estimator, and Recon v2.1 estimates of unobserved clonotypes. Generation probabilities for all TCRbeta clonotypes obtained by the gDNA method from several donors were computed using OLGA. Imported from immuneACCESS, the table was reduced by TCRdb to in-frame sequences with V and J called. These copies leave out some clones; in studies compared against another copy, an unresolved V gene accounts for under half, and the cause of the remainder is not known. V and J calls and clone size are copied from that table; D and trimming were computed from the DNA. The table for this sample lists some 1 million clones; about 75% of them were counted only once. The ten largest clones add up to 1.4% to 1.5% of the sample.

The investigation overall reported the following: Naive subsets generally had larger estimated clonotype richness than memory subsets. Rarefaction of sorted-subset datasets indicated incomplete sequencing despite the large sequencing depth. Because the study included only a small number of donors, the genetic and exposure-history diversity represented was limited. Clonotypes shared by all four sorted-subset donors showed higher generation probabilities than non-shared clonotypes. Sampling was limited to blood, and TCR repertoires in tissue likely differ from TCR repertoires in blood. Based on pairwise subsampling, the degree of clonotype sharing among donors was expected to be affected by sequencing depth. When a few donors were compared, the shared fraction of clonotypes was about 5.4% for naive CD4, 3.5% for naive CD8, 2.3% for memory CD4, and 0.4% for memory CD8.

The CDR3 runs 12 amino acids, cysteine and phenylalanine included. Only the CDR3 portion is preserved as DNA: 36 bases, with reading frame beginning at the first base. For CDR1 and CDR2, the germline V gene lists WSHSY and SAAADI. V sheds 8 bases and J sheds 7 bases, leaving 11 bases between their ends. Healthy HIV-negative adults with no recently reported acute infections or vaccinations were included as donors. All donors were Caucasian adults living in Nashville, Tennessee, USA. CD4+ T cells were enriched by magnetic negative selection, after which naive cells were positively selected on CD45RA and the negative fraction was taken as the memory subset. Blood was obtained by leukapheresis, after which PBMCs were separated by Ficoll-Histopaque density gradient centrifugation and cryopreserved in liquid nitrogen vapor phase. Purity and quantity of every magnetically sorted T cell population were checked by analytical flow cytometry. Genomic DNA was isolated from each sorted fraction and quantified by UV absorbance on a Nanodrop 2000c.

This chain is built from TRBV10-2 and TRBJ1-4; no D gene can be assigned with confidence. The TCR sequence derives from a man aged 18 to 29 in good health. Specimen: memory CD4+ T cells sorted from blood. The cell subset or site label, as the study defines it: CD45RA-negative fraction. This receptor has the CDR3 CASSFSSEKLFF. The DNA reads as follows: TGCGCCAGCTCCTTCAGTTCTGAAAAACTGTTTTTT.